This T cell receptor beta chain is drawn from a study of blood T cell repertoires in COVID-19. Study-wide context: Specimens from acute and convalescent COVID-19 originated in the United States, Italy and Spain.

Trimming took 3 bases from V and 4 from J; bases not matched to a gene: 7. The germline gives CDR1 MGHRA, CDR2 YSYEKL. This CDR3 is 18 amino acids long. Produced via immunoSEQ multiplex PCR; TCRdb's table is partial and in-frame only. The sample has about 250,000 clones, roughly 86% seen once. Participants were aged about 18 to 100 years, lived in 20 to 25 US areas, and enrolled virtually. Participants' reported clinical history set cohort assignment. Recovered status applied to Cohort 3 donors who had two consecutive negative PCRs. It also applied to those with clearance or with symptom resolution. The clonotype originates from a woman between 50 and 59 years old who had recovered from COVID-19. The V call is TRBV4-1, the J call TRBJ2-6; TRBD1 matches at 12 bases. The source material was PBMCs or T cells enriched from blood (not recorded which). CDR3 region: CASSHKGQGAPGANVLTF. In DNA form, the CDR3 reads TGCGCCAGCAGCCATAAGGGACAGGGGGCGCCGGGGGCCAACGTCCTGACTTTC.